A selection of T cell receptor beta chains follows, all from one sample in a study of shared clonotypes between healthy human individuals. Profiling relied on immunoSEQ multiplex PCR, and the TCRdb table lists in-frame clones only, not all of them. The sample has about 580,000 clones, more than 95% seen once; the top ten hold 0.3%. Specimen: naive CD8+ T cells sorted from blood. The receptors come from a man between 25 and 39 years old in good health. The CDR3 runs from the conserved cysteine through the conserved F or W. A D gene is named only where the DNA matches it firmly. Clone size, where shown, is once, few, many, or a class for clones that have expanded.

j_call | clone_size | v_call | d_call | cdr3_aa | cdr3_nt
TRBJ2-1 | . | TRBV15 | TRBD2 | CATSTIGTSGSSSYNEQFF | TGTGCCACCAGCACCATTGGGACTAGCGGGAGTAGCTCCTACAATGAGCAGTTCTTC
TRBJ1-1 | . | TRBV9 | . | CASSGYGGRRTEAFF | TGTGCCAGCAGCGGATATGGGGGACGTAGGACTGAAGCTTTCTTT
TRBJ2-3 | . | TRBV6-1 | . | CASSQGLDRADTQYF | TGTGCCAGCAGCCAGGGCCTCGATCGTGCAGATACGCAGTATTTT
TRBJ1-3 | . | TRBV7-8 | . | CASSLRGGLSGNTIYF | TGTGCCAGCAGCTTACGTGGGGGGCTCTCTGGAAACACCATATATTTT
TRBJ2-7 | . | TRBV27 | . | CASRGDTYEQYF | TGTGCCAGCAGGGGGGACACTTACGAGCAGTACTTC
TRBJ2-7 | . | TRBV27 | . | CASLQRYYEQYF | TGTGCCAGCCTCCAGAGATACTACGAGCAGTACTTC
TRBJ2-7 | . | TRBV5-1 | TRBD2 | CASSKAGVIYEQYF | TGCGCCAGCAGTAAGGCGGGAGTAATCTACGAGCAGTACTTC
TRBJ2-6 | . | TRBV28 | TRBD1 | CASSSPRQGKVSGANVLTF | TGTGCCAGCAGTTCCCCCCGACAGGGGAAGGTGTCTGGGGCCAACGTCCTGACTTTC
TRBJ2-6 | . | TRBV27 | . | CASWGPGANVLTF | TGTGCCAGCTGGGGTCCTGGGGCCAACGTCCTGACTTTC
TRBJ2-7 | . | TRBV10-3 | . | CAISGLAAARSYEQYF | TGTGCCATCAGTGGGTTAGCGGCGGCGAGGTCCTACGAGCAGTACTTC
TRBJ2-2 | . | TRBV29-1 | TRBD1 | CSVDRDRETGELFF | TGCAGCGTTGATCGGGACAGGGAGACCGGGGAGCTGTTTTTT
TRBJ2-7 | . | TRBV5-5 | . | CASSPGHTGEGLYEQYF | TGTGCCAGCAGCCCCGGTCACACAGGGGAGGGCCTATACGAGCAGTACTTC
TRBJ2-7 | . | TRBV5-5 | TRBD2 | CASSLVADGTTIVYEQYF | TGTGCCAGCAGCTTGGTAGCCGACGGGACTACCATAGTCTACGAGCAGTACTTC
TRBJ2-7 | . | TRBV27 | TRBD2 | CASSLTSGRGYEQYF | TGTGCCAGCAGTTTAACTAGCGGGAGAGGGTACGAGCAGTACTTC
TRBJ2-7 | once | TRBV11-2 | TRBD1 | CASSLGQGAYEQYF | TGTGCCAGCAGCTTAGGACAGGGGGCATACGAGCAGTACTTC
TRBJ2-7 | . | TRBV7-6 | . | CASSSLAESSYEQYF | TGTGCCAGCAGCTCCCTGGCAGAGAGCTCCTACGAGCAGTACTTC
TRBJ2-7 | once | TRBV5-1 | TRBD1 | CASSLPGQSSYEQYF | TGCGCCAGCAGCTTGCCGGGACAGTCCTCCTACGAGCAGTACTTC
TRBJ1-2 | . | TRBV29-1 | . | CSVESQGLEGYGYTF | TGCAGCGTTGAATCTCAGGGGCTGGAGGGCTATGGCTACACCTTC
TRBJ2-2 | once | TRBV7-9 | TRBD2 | CASSPPTSGSRSGELFF | TGTGCCAGCAGCCCGCCCACTAGCGGGAGTAGGTCCGGGGAGCTGTTTTTT
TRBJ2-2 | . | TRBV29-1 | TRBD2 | CSVEASGTGELFF | TGCAGCGTTGAAGCTAGCGGTACCGGGGAGCTGTTTTTT
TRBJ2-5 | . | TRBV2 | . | CASRFPGLEQETQYF | TGTGCCAGCAGATTTCCGGGTTTGGAGCAAGAGACCCAGTACTTC
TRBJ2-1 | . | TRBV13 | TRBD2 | CASSLGLADNEQFF | TGTGCCAGCAGCTTGGGACTAGCAGACAATGAGCAGTTCTTC
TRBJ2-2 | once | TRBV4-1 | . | CASSQWGASGELFF | TGCGCCAGCAGCCAATGGGGCGCATCCGGGGAGCTGTTTTTT
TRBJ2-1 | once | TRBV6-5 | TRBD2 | CASSPSGRQYNEQFF | TGTGCCAGCAGTCCTAGCGGGAGGCAGTACAATGAGCAGTTCTTC
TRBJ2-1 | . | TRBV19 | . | CASSILSGFNEQFF | TGTGCCAGTAGTATCTTGTCAGGGTTCAATGAGCAGTTCTTC
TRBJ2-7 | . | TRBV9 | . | CASSGPGLHF | TGTGCCAGCAGCGGCCCCGGGTTGCACTTC
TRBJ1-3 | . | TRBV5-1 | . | CASSFTGTGNTIYF | TGCGCCAGCAGCTTCACAGGGACTGGAAACACCATATATTTT
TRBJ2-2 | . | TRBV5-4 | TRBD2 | CASSPGLSATGELFF | TGTGCCAGCAGCCCGGGACTATCGGCCACCGGGGAGCTGTTTTTT
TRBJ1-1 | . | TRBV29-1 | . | CSVEGDPAVMNTEAFF | TGCAGCGTTGAGGGAGATCCAGCCGTAATGAACACTGAAGCTTTCTTT
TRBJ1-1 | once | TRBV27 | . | CASSFGLSTEAFF | TGTGCCAGCAGTTTCGGGCTGAGCACTGAAGCTTTCTTT